The source of this T cell receptor (beta chain) is a study of T-cell reconstitution after alpha-beta-depleted transplantation in children. Notes on the study in general: Fresh T-cell production supplied most of the T-cell counts and diversity seen one year after transplant. Reports say that about two months after transplant, the alpha-beta T cells came out of several hundred graft clones that had expanded. Some patients' high day-60 TCRbeta diversity was traced to surviving recipient T cells and thymic progenitors.

Concerning this clonotype: What it recognizes is unknown.

Unique molecular identifiers were used in preparing the TCRbeta library. TCRdb reprocessed the PCR reads with MiXCR, giving one entry per CDR3 protein. The sample lists more than 75,000 distinct CDR3 sequences, more than 20% occurring once. The receptor was isolated from a boy aged 2 to 10 with acute lymphoblastic leukemia, due to receive a stem cell transplant. The sample here was PBMCs, taken before TCRalphabeta/CD19-depleted stem cell transplant.

The CDR3 DNA reads TGTGCCAGCAGAATAGCGGGAGGTAACGAGCAGTACTTC. It yields the protein CASRIAGGNEQYF. This rearrangement joins TRBV2 to TRBJ2-7, with 10 bases identical to TRBD2. This CDR3 has 13 amino acids. After removal of 6 bases from V and 5 bases from J, the junction contained 4 bases not matched to a gene. Germline V gene sequence: CDR1 SNHLY, CDR2 FYNNEI.